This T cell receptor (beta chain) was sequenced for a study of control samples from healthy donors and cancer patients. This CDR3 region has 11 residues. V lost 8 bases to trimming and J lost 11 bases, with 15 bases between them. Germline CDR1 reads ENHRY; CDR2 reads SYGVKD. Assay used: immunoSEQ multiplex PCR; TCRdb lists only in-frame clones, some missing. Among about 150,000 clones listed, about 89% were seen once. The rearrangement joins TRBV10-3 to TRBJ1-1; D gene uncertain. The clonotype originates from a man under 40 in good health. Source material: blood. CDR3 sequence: CAIGEGLGAFF. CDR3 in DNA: TGTGCCATCGGGGAGGGTCTGGGCGCTTTCTTT.